The clone carrying this TCR beta chain was observed a handful of times. Its antigen is still unknown. Germline V gene lookup returns CDR1 SGHNT and CDR2 YYREEE (reference sequence). CDR3 length equals 15 residues. V lost 2 bases and J lost 4, with 15 bases in between. This sample is drawn from a study of T cell responses to AZD1222 COVID-19 vaccine. For the study at large: Analysis merged second doses at about 4 or about 12 weeks. Broader study findings: CD4 TCRs associated with vaccination spanned spike, dominating at 160-218 and 743-854.

The table came from immunoSEQ multiplex PCR; TCRdb's copy has only in-frame clones and leaves some out. Of 64,000 or so clones in the sample, 84% were seen once. The receptor was derived from an adult in good health. This chain joins TRBV5-4 and TRBJ2-5, with TRBD1 as a possible D gene (6 bases). The sample consisted of peripheral blood, taken on day 0 of AZD1222 vaccination. CDR3 residues: CASSLSQGVTETQYF. DNA for the CDR3: TGTGCCAGCAGCTTATCACAGGGCGTAACAGAGACCCAGTACTTC. Looking up the rest from reference TRBV5-4 and TRBJ2-5 gives the full variable domain: ETGVTQSPTHLIKTRGQQVTLRCSSQSGHNTVSWYQQALGQGPQFIFQYYREEENGRGNFPPRFSGLQFPNYSSELNVNALELDDSALYLCASSLSQGVTETQYFGPGTRLLVL.